This note documents a single T cell receptor beta chain sequence. This clone was detected only once. The specificity of this receptor is unknown. No per-base quality is available; no much larger clone lies one base away. Genomic DNA was extracted with the Qiagen DNeasy kit from unsorted PBMCs and from negatively selected CD4+ and CD8+ fractions. Using primers that anneal to V and J segments, immunoSEQ multiplex PCR amplified the TCR beta CDR3 regions. Amplification bias was minimized using a synthetic immune receptor repertoire, and residual bias was removed computationally after sequencing. In the paper's pipeline: Repertoire diversity was quantified as the Shannon entropy index using custom Python scripts. The unsorted, CD4+ and CD8+ repertoires were each analyzed separately, with the exception of combined analyses, where CD4+ and CD8+ sequences were merged in silico. A clone was considered expanded if an increase in frequency of at least 2-fold after treatment relative to C1D1 was found, and a pseudocount of 0.5 was applied to clones undetected at baseline. Singleton clones were defined as clones with 0 or 1 copy at C1D1, and non-singleton clones were defined as clones with 2 or more copies. Clones expanded in unsorted samples were labelled as CD4+, CD8+ or unknown by matching protein sequences in sorted samples from the same patient. Wilcoxon tests on paired samples were used to test changes in diversity from C1D1 to C4D1. In TCRdb, the immuneACCESS table is reduced to in-frame sequences with V and J assigned. These tables do not hold every clone; where another copy was compared, an unresolved V gene accounts for under half, and the others remain unexplained. V and J calls and clone size are copied from that table; D and trimming were computed from the DNA. The sample table contains over 35,000 clones; only one count was recorded for 75% to 85% of them. The ten largest make up 9.5% to 13% of the sample.

The time point label, as the study defines it: cycle 1 day 1 (C1D1), immediately before nivolumab initiation. Every trial patient had relapsed following autologous stem cell transplantation, and prior brentuximab vedotin exposure was what differed among cohorts A, B and C. The trial cohort included 50 or so patients with relapsed/refractory classical Hodgkin lymphoma, and each patient had a best overall response of complete response, partial response or progressive disease. In the multi-cohort phase II CheckMate 205 trial, trial patients received single-agent nivolumab. Best overall response was determined by an independent review committee according to the 2007 International Working Group response criteria. Trial PBMCs were collected just before the start of nivolumab (C1D1) and during therapy at cycle 2 day 1 and cycle 4 day 1. Peripheral blood was collected in 8 mL Vacutainer Cell Preparation Tubes, from which PBMCs were isolated by centrifugation and then cryopreserved.

The sample comes from a study of PD-1 blockade in classical Hodgkin lymphoma (dated by TCRdb to about 2020). Background for the entire study: Nivolumab dosing was 3 mg/kg intravenously every 2 weeks, continuing until either disease progression or unacceptable toxicity. To define a peripheral blood immune signature of response to PD-1 blockade in classical Hodgkin lymphoma, the study combined TCR beta sequencing with CyTOF. Overall results and qualifications from the work: Patients starting nivolumab less than 1 year after ASCT had lower diversity and were excluded from later analyses to avoid confounding by immune reconstitution. The study covered only a single clinical trial cohort, and the causes of the repertoire differences, possibly disease activity or prior therapy, were still not defined. Baseline diversity similar to that of newly diagnosed patients was observed in trial patients achieving complete response, whereas significantly lower diversity was observed in partial responders and progressors. Newly diagnosed patients were reported to have lower baseline TCR diversity than healthy donors, and relapsed/refractory patients were reported to have lower baseline TCR diversity still. CD4+ but not CD8+ TCR diversity rose significantly by C4D1 (p=0.0027 vs p=0.16), most apparent in complete responders (p=0.02).

The cysteine opens and the phenylalanine closes a CDR3 of 15 amino acids. The entry retains the CDR3 DNA only, 45 bases that are in frame from base 1. V and J are truncated by 3 bases and 1 base respectively, leaving an intervening sequence of 13 bases. Taken from the germline V gene, the CDR1 and CDR2 loops are SGHRS and YFSETQ. The source material was peripheral blood mononuclear cells (PBMCs), sampled at baseline. Recombination joined TRBV5-1 with TRBJ1-1; TRBD1 is possibly the D segment (5 matching bases). The TCR originated in a human donor with classical Hodgkin lymphoma. The DNA sequence is given as TGCGCCAGCAGCTGGCCCAGGGTTGGGAACACTGAAGCTTTCTTT. The resulting protein is CASSWPRVGNTEAFF.